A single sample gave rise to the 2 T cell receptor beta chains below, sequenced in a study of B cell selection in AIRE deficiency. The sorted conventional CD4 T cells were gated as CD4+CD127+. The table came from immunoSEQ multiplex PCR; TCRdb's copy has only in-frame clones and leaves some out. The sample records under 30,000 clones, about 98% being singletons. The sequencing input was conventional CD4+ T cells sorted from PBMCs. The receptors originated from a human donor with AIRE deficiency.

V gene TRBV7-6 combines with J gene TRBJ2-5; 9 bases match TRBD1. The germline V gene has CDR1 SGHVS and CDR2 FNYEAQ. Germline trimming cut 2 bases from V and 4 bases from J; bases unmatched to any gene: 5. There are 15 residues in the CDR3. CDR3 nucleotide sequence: TGTGCCAGCAGCTTATGGGACAGGGAGGGAGAGACCCAGTACTTC. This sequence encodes CASSLWDREGETQYF.

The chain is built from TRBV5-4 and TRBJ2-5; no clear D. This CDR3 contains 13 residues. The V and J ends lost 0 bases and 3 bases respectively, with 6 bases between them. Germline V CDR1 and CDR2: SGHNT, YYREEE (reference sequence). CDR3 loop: CASSLAGKETQYF. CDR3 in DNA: TGTGCCAGCAGCTTGGCCGGAAAAGAGACCCAGTACTTC.